This is a list of T cell receptor beta chains from one sample in a study of breast tumors, draining lymph nodes, adjacent tissues. Using its own MiXCR run on the multiplex PCR reads, TCRdb lists one record per CDR3 protein. The sample records 150,000 or so distinct CDR3 sequences, roughly 35% being singletons. The sample consisted of axillary lymph node tissue. These receptors all come from a female donor with breast cancer. Some clones in this sample may be carry-over from other donors' samples. The CDR3 runs from the conserved cysteine through the conserved F or W. D genes are given only for firm matches. Not all rows give a size; the values are once, few, many and, for expanded clones, a class.

J gene | V gene | D gene | clone size | CDR3 DNA | CDR3 protein
TRBJ1-2 | TRBV20-1 | - | - | TGCAGTGCTAACCCCGGGGGGAGCTCTGGCTATGGCTACACCTTC | CSANPGGSSGYGYTF
TRBJ2-3 | TRBV20-1 | - | - | TGCAGTGCTCGAGCGGGCACAGATACGCAGTATTTT | CSARAGTDTQYF
TRBJ1-4 | TRBV25-1 | - | - | TGTGCCAGCGGTGAAGATTGGGCAGGGCGCGAAAAACTGTTTTTT | CASGEDWAGREKLFF
TRBJ2-2 | TRBV7-3 | TRBD2 | once | TGTGCCAGCAGCTCAACTAGCGGGCAGGACACCGGGGAGCTGTTTTTT | CASSSTSGQDTGELFF
TRBJ2-2 | TRBV9 | TRBD2 | many | TGTGCCAGCAGCGTAGATGGGGGGGTGGCAGCCGGGGAGCTGTTTTTT | CASSVDGGVAAGELFF
TRBJ2-5 | TRBV5-1 | - | - | TGCGCCAGCAGCTTGGCCCAGTACTTC | CASSLAQYF
TRBJ1-6 | TRBV9 | TRBD1 | - | TGTGCCAGCAGCAGCACCGGGACAGGTAATTCACCCCTCCACTTT | CASSSTGTGNSPLHF
TRBJ2-7 | TRBV11-1 | TRBD2 | - | TGTGCCAGCAGCCTAGCGGGGGGGGCTGCGGGCGGGCAGCACTTC | CASSLAGGAAGGQHF
TRBJ1-6 | TRBV30 | TRBD1 | many | TGTGCCTGGAGAGGACAGGGAGTCGGCTCACCCCTCCACTTT | CAWRGQGVGSPLHF
TRBJ1-1 | TRBV7-8 | - | - | TGTGCCAGCAGCTTAGGGGGATTCGCGAAAGCTTTCTTT | CASSLGGFAKAFF
TRBJ1-1 | TRBV28 | TRBD1 | - | TGTGCCAGCAGATCAGGGGGCGAAGGTACTGAAGCTTTCTTT | CASRSGGEGTEAFF
TRBJ2-5 | TRBV6-1 | TRBD2 | - | TGTGCCAGCACTCTAGCGGGAGGGCCGGATGTCATCGGGACCCAGTACTTC | CASTLAGGPDVIGTQYF
TRBJ2-7 | TRBV7-9 | TRBD1 | many | TGTGCCAGCAGCTCAGGGGGCGTCGAGCAGTACTTC | CASSSGGVEQYF
TRBJ1-2 | TRBV27 | TRBD1 | - | TGTGCCAGCAGCCCCGGGACAGGGCTTGCCCATGGCTACACCTTC | CASSPGTGLAHGYTF
TRBJ2-5 | TRBV3-2 | - | many | TGTGCCAGCAGCCACGGACAGGGGCGGAAAGAGACCCAGTACTTC | CASSHGQGRKETQYF
TRBJ2-7 | TRBV28 | - | - | TGTGCCAGCAGTACCCCCGGGGCTCCGACCTACGAGCAGTACTTC | CASSTPGAPTYEQYF
TRBJ2-7 | TRBV10-2 | TRBD2 | many | TGCGCCAGCAGTGATCCAAGTCTAGCGGGAGTATACGAGCAGTACTTC | CASSDPSLAGVYEQYF
TRBJ2-5 | TRBV28 | - | - | TGTGCCAGCAGTTCGACCGGGGGAACTCAAGAGACCCAGTACTTC | CASSSTGGTQETQYF
TRBJ2-2 | TRBV18 | - | - | TGTGCCAGCTCCCCCCTAACTTTCACGGGGCGGAACACCGGGGAGCTGTTTTTT | CASSPLTFTGRNTGELFF
TRBJ2-7 | TRBV14 | - | many | TGTGCCAGCAGCCAAGCTAAGGGTGGCGAGCAGTACTTC | CASSQAKGGEQYF